A selection of T cell receptor beta chains follows, all from one sample in a study of cytomegalovirus exposure and HLA in healthy donors. Using immunoSEQ multiplex PCR, the repertoire was profiled, and TCRdb retains in-frame clones only, with some absent. The sample includes some 200,000 clones, roughly 83% of them seen just once. The sequencing sample was made of PBMCs. These receptors were taken from a girl between 10 and 17 years old in good health and CMV-seronegative. Each CDR3 is given with its conserved first and last residue. The order of the fields is D gene, clone size, J gene, V gene, CDR3 protein, CDR3 DNA. A D gene is named only where the DNA matches it firmly. Only part of the rows carry a size: once, few, many, or a class if the clone is expanded.

>-|-|TRBJ1-3|TRBV4-1
CASSQLWGVSGNTIYF
TGCGCCAGCAGCCAATTATGGGGAGTCTCTGGAAACACCATATATTTT
>-|few|TRBJ1-1|TRBV25-1
CATSEGQLTTEAFF
TGTGCCACCTCTGAGGGACAATTAACCACTGAAGCTTTCTTT
>TRBD1|-|TRBJ1-3|TRBV28
CASTSRDRAGNTIYF
TGTGCCAGCACCAGCCGGGACAGGGCTGGAAACACCATATATTTT
>TRBD2|-|TRBJ2-7|TRBV30
CAWSVLTGGRSDEQYF
TGTGCCTGGAGTGTTCTCACCGGCGGGAGGTCAGACGAGCAGTACTTC
>TRBD2|-|TRBJ2-3|TRBV5-1
CASRVSGGTTDTQYF
TGCGCCAGCAGGGTTAGCGGGGGGACCACAGATACGCAGTATTTT
>-|-|TRBJ1-1|TRBV9
CASSVQNTEAFF
TGTGCCAGCAGCGTACAGAACACTGAAGCTTTCTTT
>TRBD1|-|TRBJ2-3|TRBV19
CASSPRTGGDTQYF
TGTGCCAGTAGTCCCCGGACAGGGGGGGATACGCAGTATTTT
>TRBD1|once|TRBJ1-2|TRBV9
CASSVWDRGGYTF
TGTGCCAGCAGCGTCTGGGACAGGGGCGGCTACACCTTC
>-|-|TRBJ2-5|TRBV6-6
CASSPPGIQETQYF
TGTGCCAGCAGTCCCCCAGGGATCCAAGAGACCCAGTACTTC
>-|-|TRBJ1-5|TRBV5-6
CASSLQGARGQPQHF
TGTGCCAGCAGCTTACAAGGGGCGCGGGGTCAGCCCCAGCATTTT
>TRBD1|-|TRBJ2-5|TRBV4-2
CASSRGTGEQYF
TGTGCCAGCAGCCGCGGGACAGGGGAGCAGTACTTC
>-|-|TRBJ1-5|TRBV19
CASSIEGRDQPQHF
TGTGCCAGTAGTATAGAGGGCCGCGATCAGCCCCAGCATTTT
>-|few|TRBJ1-1|TRBV28
CASSLAAGNTEAFF
TGTGCCAGCAGTTTGGCAGCGGGGAACACTGAAGCTTTCTTT
>-|-|TRBJ2-2|TRBV4-3
CASSPNTGELFF
TGCGCCAGCAGCCCAAACACCGGGGAGCTGTTTTTT
>-|-|TRBJ2-1|TRBV18
CASSPPGAAYNEQFF
TGTGCCAGCTCACCACCGGGGGCGGCCTACAATGAGCAGTTCTTC
>-|-|TRBJ2-7|TRBV4-1
CASSQRGTENEQYF
TGCGCCAGCAGCCAGCGAGGTACGGAAAACGAGCAGTACTTC
>-|few|TRBJ1-1|TRBV7-3
CASSSVGGDTEAFF
TGTGCCAGCAGCTCGGTAGGGGGGGACACTGAAGCTTTCTTT
>TRBD2|-|TRBJ2-3|TRBV7-2
CASSSGLAGHTDTQYF
TGTGCCAGCAGCTCCGGACTAGCGGGGCACACAGATACGCAGTATTTT
>TRBD2|few|TRBJ2-1|TRBV5-1
CASSLSVGLAGEQFF
TGCGCCAGCAGCTTGTCCGTGGGGCTAGCGGGAGAACAGTTCTTC
>TRBD2|few|TRBJ2-2|TRBV19
CASSIGTINTGELFF
TGTGCCAGTAGTATCGGGACTATCAACACCGGGGAGCTGTTTTTT
>TRBD2|-|TRBJ2-1|TRBV5-4
CASSLEWLSGGEQFF
TGTGCCAGCAGCTTGGAATGGCTTAGCGGGGGGGAGCAGTTCTTC
>TRBD1|-|TRBJ1-2|TRBV19
CASSPGGLVGYTF
TGTGCCAGTAGCCCAGGGGGCCTCGTTGGCTACACCTTC
>-|-|TRBJ1-2|TRBV5-4
CASSPDSLSGYTF
TGTGCCAGCAGTCCGGACAGCCTCTCTGGCTACACCTTC
>TRBD2|-|TRBJ2-7|TRBV4-3
CASSQAAGVGYEQYF
TGCGCCAGCAGCCAGGCAGCGGGAGTGGGATACGAGCAGTACTTC
>TRBD1|-|TRBJ1-1|TRBV27
CASSTLGTGNTEAFF
TGTGCCAGCAGTACCTTAGGGACAGGGAACACTGAAGCTTTCTTT
>-|-|TRBJ2-5|TRBV2
CASSVNRVGATKETQYF
TGTGCCAGCAGTGTCAACAGGGTCGGGGCGACCAAGGAGACCCAGTACTTC
>-|few|TRBJ1-1|TRBV6-1
CASSEAGLLETEAFF
TGTGCCAGCAGTGAAGCGGGACTTTTAGAAACCGAAGCTTTCTTT
>TRBD1|-|TRBJ2-7|TRBV2
CASGDRDYSEQYF
TGTGCCAGTGGGGACAGGGATTATTCCGAGCAGTACTTC
>-|-|TRBJ2-3|TRBV27
CASSLIGGITDTQYF
TGTGCCAGCAGTTTAATCGGCGGGATCACAGATACGCAGTATTTT
>TRBD2|-|TRBJ2-1|TRBV6-6
CAARAGGLNEQFF
TGTGCCGCGAGAGCGGGGGGCTTGAATGAGCAGTTCTTC
>-|-|TRBJ1-3|TRBV6-1
CASSEQGSSGNTIYF
TGTGCCAGCAGTGAGCAGGGGAGTTCTGGAAACACCATATATTTT
>TRBD1|-|TRBJ1-2|TRBV5-4
CASSPGQANYGYTF
TGTGCCAGCAGCCCTGGACAGGCAAACTATGGCTACACCTTC
>-|-|TRBJ2-7|TRBV4-1
CASSQDASSYEQYF
TGCGCCAGCAGCCAAGATGCGAGCTCCTACGAGCAGTACTTC